This T cell receptor (beta chain) derives from a study of OX40 agonist ivuxolimab in advanced cancers. About the research overall: It was ivuxolimab, an agonistic anti-OX40 (CD134) antibody, that patients were treated with. Previous treatment with anti-PD-1, anti-PD-L1 or anti-CTLA-4 therapy was allowed; less than 45% had received some.

The count of this clone is one. Individuals having autoimmune disease history or systemic immunosuppression were not enrolled. Profiling relied on immunoSEQ multiplex PCR, and the TCRdb table lists in-frame clones only, not all of them. Among tens of thousands of clones listed, about 90% were seen once. The trim removed 3 bases at V and 4 bases at J, leaving 2 bases unmatched. The length of the CDR3 is 13 residues. The germline V gene has CDR1 KGHSH and CDR2 LQKENI. The chain employs TRBV18 and TRBJ1-2; 7 nucleotides agree with TRBD1. This sample comprised CD4+ or CD8+ T cells sorted from blood, obtained in a trial of the OX40 agonist ivuxolimab. The source is an adult with an advanced solid tumor such as melanoma, head and neck, liver or kidney cancer. The CDR3 DNA reads TGTGCCAGCTCACCTGACAGGGTCTATGGCTACACCTTC. It translates to CASSPDRVYGYTF.